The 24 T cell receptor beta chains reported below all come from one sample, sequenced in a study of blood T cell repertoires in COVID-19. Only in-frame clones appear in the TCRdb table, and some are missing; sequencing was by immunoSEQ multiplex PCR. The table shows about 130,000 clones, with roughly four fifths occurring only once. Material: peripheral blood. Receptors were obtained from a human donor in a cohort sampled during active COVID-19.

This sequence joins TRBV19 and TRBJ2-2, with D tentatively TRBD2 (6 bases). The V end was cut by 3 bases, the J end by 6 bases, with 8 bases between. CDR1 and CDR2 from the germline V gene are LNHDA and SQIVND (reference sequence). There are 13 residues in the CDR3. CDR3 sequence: CASSIRDSGELFF. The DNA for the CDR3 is TGTGCCAGTAGTATTAGGGACTCCGGGGAGCTGTTTTTT.

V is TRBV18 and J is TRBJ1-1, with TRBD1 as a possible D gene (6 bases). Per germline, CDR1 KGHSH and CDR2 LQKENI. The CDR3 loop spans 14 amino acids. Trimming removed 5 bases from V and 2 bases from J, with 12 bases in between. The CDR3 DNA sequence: TGTGCCAGCTCATATGGACAGATCAACACTGAAGCTTTCTTT. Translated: CASSYGQINTEAFF.

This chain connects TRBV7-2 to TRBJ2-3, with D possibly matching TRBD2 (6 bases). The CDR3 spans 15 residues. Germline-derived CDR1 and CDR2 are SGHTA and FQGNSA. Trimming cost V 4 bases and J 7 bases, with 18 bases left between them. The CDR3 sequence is CASSSSRAAGYTQYF. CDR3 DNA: TGTGCCAGCAGCTCATCCCGGGCCGCGGGGTATACGCAGTATTTT.

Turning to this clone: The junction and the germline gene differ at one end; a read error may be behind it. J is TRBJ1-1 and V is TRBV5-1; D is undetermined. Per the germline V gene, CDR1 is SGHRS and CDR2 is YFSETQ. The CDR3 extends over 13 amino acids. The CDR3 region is CASSYTENAEAFF. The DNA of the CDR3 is TGCGCCAGCAGCTATACAGAGAACGCTGAAGCTTTCTTT. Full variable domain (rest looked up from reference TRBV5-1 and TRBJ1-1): KAGVTQTPRYLIKTRGQQVTLSCSPISGHRSVSWYQQTPGQGLQFLFEYFSETQRNKGNFPGRFSGRQFSNSRSEMNVSTLELGDSALYLCASSYTENAEAFFGQGTRLTVV.

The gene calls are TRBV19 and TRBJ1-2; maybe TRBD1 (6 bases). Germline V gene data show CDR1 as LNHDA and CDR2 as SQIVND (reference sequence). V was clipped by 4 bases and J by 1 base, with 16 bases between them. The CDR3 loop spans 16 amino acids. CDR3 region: CASSTPVGGLNYGYTF. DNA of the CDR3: TGTGCCAGTAGTACCCCGGTGGGGGGGCTTAACTATGGCTACACCTTC. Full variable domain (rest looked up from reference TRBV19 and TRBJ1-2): DGGITQSPKYLFRKEGQNVTLSCEQNLNHDAMYWYRQDPGQGLRLIYYSQIVNDFQKGDIAEGYSVSREKKESFPLTVTSAQKNPTAFYLCASSTPVGGLNYGYTFGSGTRLTVV.

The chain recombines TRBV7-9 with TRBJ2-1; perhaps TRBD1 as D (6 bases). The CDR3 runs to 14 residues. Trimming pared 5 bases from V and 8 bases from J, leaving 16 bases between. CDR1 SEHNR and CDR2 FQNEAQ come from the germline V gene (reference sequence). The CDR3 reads CASSPVGQTHEQFF. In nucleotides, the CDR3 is TGTGCCAGCAGCCCAGTAGGACAGACCCATGAGCAGTTCTTC.

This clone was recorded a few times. The CDR3 region has the DNA TGTGCCAGCAGCCAAGATGGGGGCTACACTGAAGCTTTCTTT. Its protein is CASSQDGGYTEAFF. The gene calls are TRBV4-2 and TRBJ1-1, with D possibly TRBD1 on 6 matching bases. The CDR3 is 14 amino acids. V was pared by 0 bases and J by 3 bases, with 8 bases between. Germline CDR1 reads LGHNA; CDR2 reads YNFKEQ.

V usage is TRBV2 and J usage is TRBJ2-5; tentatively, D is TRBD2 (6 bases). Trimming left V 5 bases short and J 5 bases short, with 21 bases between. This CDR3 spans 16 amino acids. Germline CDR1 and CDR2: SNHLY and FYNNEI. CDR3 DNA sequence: TGTGCCAGCAGTTCCTTTGGGACTGCGATGGGGGAGACCCAGTACTTC. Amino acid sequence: CASSSFGTAMGETQYF.

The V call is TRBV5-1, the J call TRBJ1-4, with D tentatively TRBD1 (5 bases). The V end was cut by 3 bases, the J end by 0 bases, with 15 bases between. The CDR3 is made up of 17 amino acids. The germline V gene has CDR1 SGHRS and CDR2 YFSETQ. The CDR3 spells CASSSTVISATNEKLFF. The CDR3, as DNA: TGCGCCAGCAGCTCGACAGTCATTAGTGCAACTAATGAAAAACTGTTTTTT.

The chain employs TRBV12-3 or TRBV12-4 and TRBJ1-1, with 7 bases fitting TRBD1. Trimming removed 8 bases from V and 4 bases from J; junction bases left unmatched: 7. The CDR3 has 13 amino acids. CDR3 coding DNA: TGTGCCAGCGCCAGACAGGGTGGCACTGAAGCTTTCTTT. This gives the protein CASARQGGTEAFF.

The CDR3 DNA reads as TGCAGCGCGGGACAGAAAACTTACGAGCAGTACTTC. Protein product: CSAGQKTYEQYF. V usage is TRBV29-1 and J usage is TRBJ2-7, with 7 bases that match TRBD1. V dropped 7 bases and J dropped 4; count of bases not matched to a gene: 7. Germline loops: CDR1 SQVTM, CDR2 ANQGSEA. This CDR3 region has 12 residues.

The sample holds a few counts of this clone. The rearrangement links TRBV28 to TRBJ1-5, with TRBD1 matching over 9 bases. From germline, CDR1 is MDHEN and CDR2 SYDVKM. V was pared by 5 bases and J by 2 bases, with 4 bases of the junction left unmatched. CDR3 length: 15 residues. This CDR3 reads CASSRQGVGNQPQHF. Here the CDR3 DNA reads TGTGCCAGCAGTCGACAGGGGGTGGGCAATCAGCCCCAGCATTTT.

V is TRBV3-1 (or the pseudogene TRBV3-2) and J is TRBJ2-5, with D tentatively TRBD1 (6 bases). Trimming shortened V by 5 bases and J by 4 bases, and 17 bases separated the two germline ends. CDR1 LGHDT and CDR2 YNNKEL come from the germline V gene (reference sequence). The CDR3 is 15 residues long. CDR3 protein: CASSYQNRVGETQYF. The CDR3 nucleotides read TGTGCCAGCAGCTACCAAAACAGGGTAGGAGAGACCCAGTACTTC.

CDR3 sequence reads: CASSFGRGPTYEQYF. The CDR3 DNA follows: TGTGCCAGCAGTTTTGGGCGGGGGCCCACCTACGAGCAGTACTTC. This chain links TRBV27 with TRBJ2-7; D perhaps matches TRBD2 (7 bases). This CDR3 contains 15 residues. The germline V gene has CDR1 MNHEY and CDR2 SMNVEV (reference sequence). V was pared by 3 bases and J by 2 bases, with 14 bases between.

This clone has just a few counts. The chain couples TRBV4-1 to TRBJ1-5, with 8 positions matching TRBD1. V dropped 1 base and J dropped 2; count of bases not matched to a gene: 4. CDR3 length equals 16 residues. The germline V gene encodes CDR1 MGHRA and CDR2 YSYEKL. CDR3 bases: TGCGCCAGCAGCCAAGGGGGACAGGACCGCAATCAGCCCCAGCATTTT. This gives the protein CASSQGGQDRNQPQHF.

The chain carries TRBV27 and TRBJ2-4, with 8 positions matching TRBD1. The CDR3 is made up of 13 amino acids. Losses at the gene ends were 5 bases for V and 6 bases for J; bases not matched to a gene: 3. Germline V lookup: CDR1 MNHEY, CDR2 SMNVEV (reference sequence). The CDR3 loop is CASSRTGTNIQYF. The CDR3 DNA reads TGTGCCAGCAGTCGGACAGGGACAAACATTCAGTACTTC.

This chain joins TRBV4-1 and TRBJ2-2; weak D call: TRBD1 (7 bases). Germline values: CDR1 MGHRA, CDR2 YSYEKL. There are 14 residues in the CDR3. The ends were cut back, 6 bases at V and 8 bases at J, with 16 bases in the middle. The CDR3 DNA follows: TGCGCCAGCAGTTTTCAGGGGGGAAGGGGGGAGCTGTTTTTT. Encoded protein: CASSFQGGRGELFF.

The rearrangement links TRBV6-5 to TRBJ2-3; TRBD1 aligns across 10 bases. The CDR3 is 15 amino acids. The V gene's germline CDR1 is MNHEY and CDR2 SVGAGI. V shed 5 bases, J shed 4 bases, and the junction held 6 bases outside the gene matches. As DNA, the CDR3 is TGTGCCAGCAGTCCCACGGGACAGGGGTCAGATACGCAGTATTTT. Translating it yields CASSPTGQGSDTQYF.

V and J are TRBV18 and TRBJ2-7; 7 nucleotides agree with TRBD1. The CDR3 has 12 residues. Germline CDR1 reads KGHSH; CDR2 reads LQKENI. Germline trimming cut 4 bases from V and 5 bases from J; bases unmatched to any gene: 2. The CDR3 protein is CASSLDRDEQYF. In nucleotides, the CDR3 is TGTGCCAGCTCACTAGACAGGGACGAGCAGTACTTC.

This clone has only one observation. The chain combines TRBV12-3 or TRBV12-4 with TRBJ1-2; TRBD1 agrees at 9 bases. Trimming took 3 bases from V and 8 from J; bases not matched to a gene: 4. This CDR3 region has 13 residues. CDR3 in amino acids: CASSLDRGKGYTF. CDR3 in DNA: TGTGCCAGCAGTTTGGACAGGGGAAAAGGCTACACCTTC.

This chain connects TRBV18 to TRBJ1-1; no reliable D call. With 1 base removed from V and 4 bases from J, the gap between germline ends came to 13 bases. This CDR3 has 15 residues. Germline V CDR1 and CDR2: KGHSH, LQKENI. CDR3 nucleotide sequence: TGTGCCAGCTCACCACTGACACCCGCGGGCACTGAAGCTTTCTTT. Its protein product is CASSPLTPAGTEAFF.

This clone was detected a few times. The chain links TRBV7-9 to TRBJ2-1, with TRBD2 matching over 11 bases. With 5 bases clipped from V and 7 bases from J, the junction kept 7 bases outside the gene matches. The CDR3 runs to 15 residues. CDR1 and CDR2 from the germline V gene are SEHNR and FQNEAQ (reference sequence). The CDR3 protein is CASSPTSGEWNEQFF. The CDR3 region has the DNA TGTGCCAGCAGCCCGACTAGCGGGGAATGGAATGAGCAGTTCTTC.

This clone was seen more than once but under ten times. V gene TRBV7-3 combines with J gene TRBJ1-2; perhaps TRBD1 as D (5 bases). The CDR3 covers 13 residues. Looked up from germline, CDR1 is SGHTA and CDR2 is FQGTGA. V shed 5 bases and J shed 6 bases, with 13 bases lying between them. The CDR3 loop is CASSPDGGDGYTF. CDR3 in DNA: TGTGCCAGCAGCCCTGACGGGGGGGATGGCTACACCTTC.

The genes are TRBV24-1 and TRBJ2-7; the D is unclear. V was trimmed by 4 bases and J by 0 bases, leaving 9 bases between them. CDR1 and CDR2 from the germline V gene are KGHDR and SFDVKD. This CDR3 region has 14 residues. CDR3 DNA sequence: TGTGCCACCAGTGACTCGGCTAGCTCCTACGAGCAGTACTTC. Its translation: CATSDSASSYEQYF.